This passage covers 15 T cell receptor beta chains from one sample sequenced in a study of cytomegalovirus exposure and HLA in healthy donors. Primers included in the PCR were 60 Vbeta and 13 Jbeta primers. Sequencing used immunoSEQ multiplex PCR; TCRdb keeps in-frame clones, though not all of them. The table lists about 210,000 clones, 75% to 90% of them singletons, with around 0.99% in the top ten. Sequences were obtained from PBMCs. These receptors were taken from a boy aged 2 to 10 in good health and CMV-seronegative.

This sequence joins TRBV28 and TRBJ2-7; unclear D gene. V lost 6 bases to trimming and J lost 0 bases, with 18 bases between them. Germline V gene sequence: CDR1 MDHEN, CDR2 SYDVKM. The CDR3 spans 16 residues. In nucleotides, the CDR3 is TGTGCCAGCAGCCGGTCCGGCGGAAGGAGCTCCTACGAGCAGTACTTC. It is translated as CASSRSGGRSSYEQYF.

J is TRBJ1-1 and V is TRBV5-4, with no clear D. The V end was cut by 4 bases, the J end by 5 bases, with 12 bases between. This CDR3 has 13 residues. Per the germline V gene, CDR1 is SGHNT and CDR2 is YYREEE (reference sequence). The CDR3 loop is CASSPSPNTEAFF. CDR3 bases: TGTGCCAGCAGCCCCTCCCCTAATACTGAAGCTTTCTTT.

The chain recombines TRBV25-1 with TRBJ1-2; weak D call: TRBD1 (6 bases). The CDR3 length is 15 residues. V gave up 3 bases and J gave up 2 bases, with 13 bases separating them. Per the germline V gene, CDR1 is MGHDK and CDR2 is SYGVNS. As DNA, the CDR3 is TGTGCCAGCAGTGAGGCAGGGGCCGGGAACTATGGCTACACCTTC. This sequence encodes CASSEAGAGNYGYTF.

The chain recombines TRBV29-1 with TRBJ2-3; 8 bases align to TRBD2. Losses at the gene ends were 8 bases for V and 0 bases for J; bases not matched to a gene: 7. Germline assignment: CDR1 SQVTM and CDR2 ANQGSEA. The CDR3 contains 14 residues. CDR3 nucleotides: TGCAGCCACAGCGGGGGACCTAGCACAGATACGCAGTATTTT. Protein sequence: CSHSGGPSTDTQYF.

CDR3 sequence: CASIPRQGEGYGYTF. Here the CDR3 DNA reads TGTGCCAGCATTCCACGACAGGGTGAGGGCTATGGCTACACCTTC. V gene TRBV5-4 combines with J gene TRBJ1-2, with 7 bases fitting TRBD1. The length of the CDR3 is 15 residues. V gave up 6 bases and J gave up 4 bases; unmatched junction bases: 12. CDR1 is SGHNT, CDR2 YYREEE, per germline (reference sequence). Combining the CDR3 with reference TRBV5-4 and TRBJ1-2 gives the whole variable domain ETGVTQSPTHLIKTRGQQVTLRCSSQSGHNTVSWYQQALGQGPQFIFQYYREEENGRGNFPPRFSGLQFPNYSSELNVNALELDDSALYLCASIPRQGEGYGYTFGSGTRLTVV.

The chain has TRBV11-2 and TRBJ2-3, with 9 bases that match TRBD2. This CDR3 is 15 amino acids long. J lost 5 bases, V lost 8 bases, and 11 bases had no gene match. CDR1 is SGHAT and CDR2 is FQNNGV in the germline V gene. DNA for the CDR3: TGTGCCAGCGGACTAGCGCGGGGGGGCCTAGATACGCAGTATTTT. Its protein product is CASGLARGGLDTQYF.

The chain is built from TRBV6-5 and TRBJ1-5; the match to TRBD1 covers 8 bases. The V gene end was trimmed by 5 bases and the J gene end by 5 bases; junction bases not matched to a gene: 8. CDR1 and CDR2 from the germline V gene are MNHEY and SVGAGI. This CDR3 region has 15 residues. The CDR3 bases are TGTGCCAGCAGTCCGGTAATCAGGGGGCATCAGCCCCAGCATTTT. Residues: CASSPVIRGHQPQHF.

This chain connects TRBV6-5 to TRBJ1-1; D is possibly TRBD1 (5 bases). V was shortened by 6 bases and J by 1 base, with 12 bases between the two germline ends. This CDR3 is built from 14 residues. Per germline, CDR1 MNHEY and CDR2 SVGAGI. CDR3 DNA sequence: TGTGCCAGCAGCTTCCTAGGACAGAACACTGAAGCTTTCTTT. Its protein is CASSFLGQNTEAFF.

This chain links TRBV28 with TRBJ2-2, with TRBD1 matching 7 bases. CDR1 and CDR2 from the germline V gene are MDHEN and SYDVKM. Trimming removed 6 bases from V and 4 bases from J; junction bases left unmatched: 17. The CDR3 length is 18 residues. This CDR3 is CASSYATHLDRATGELFF. The CDR3 DNA sequence: TGTGCCAGCAGCTACGCAACCCATTTAGACAGGGCCACCGGGGAGCTGTTTTTT.

The rearrangement uses TRBV5-1 and TRBJ2-7; 10 nucleotides agree with TRBD1. This CDR3 is 14 amino acids long. The germline CDR1 and CDR2 sequences are SGHRS and YFSETQ. The ends lost 0 bases at V and 6 bases at J; junction bases unmatched: 3. CDR3 DNA: TGCGCCAGCAGCTTGGGACAGGGGGCCGCCGAGCAGTACTTC. Protein product: CASSLGQGAAEQYF.

The chain has TRBV19 and TRBJ1-2; TRBD1 might be the D (5 bases). This CDR3 contains 13 residues. V lost 6 bases and J lost 7, with 15 bases in between. CDR1 LNHDA and CDR2 SQIVND come from the germline V gene (reference sequence). CDR3 region: CASRDRGFGGYTF. CDR3 nucleotides: TGTGCCAGTAGGGATAGGGGTTTTGGTGGCTACACCTTC.

The rearrangement joins TRBV11-2 to TRBJ2-1; D is ambiguous. The V end lost 1 base, the J end lost 4 bases, and 5 bases lay between the germline ends. The V gene's germline CDR1 is SGHAT and CDR2 FQNNGV. The CDR3 length is 13 residues. The CDR3 DNA is TGTGCCAGCAGCTTAGCCGGGTACAATGAGCAGTTCTTC. This sequence encodes CASSLAGYNEQFF.

The chain recombines TRBV2 with TRBJ1-1; a possible D gene is TRBD1 (6 bases). The CDR3 loop spans 13 amino acids. Trimming shortened V by 8 bases and J by 5 bases, and 15 bases separated the two germline ends. The germline V gene encodes CDR1 SNHLY and CDR2 FYNNEI. In DNA form, the CDR3 reads TGTGCCAGCGGCTACAGGGTCGGGACTGAAGCTTTCTTT. It specifies CASGYRVGTEAFF. The whole variable domain, filled in from reference TRBV2 and TRBJ1-1, reads EPEVTQTPSHQVTQMGQEVILRCVPISNHLYFYWYRQILGQKVEFLVSFYNNEISEKSEIFDDQFSVERPDGSNFTLKIRSTKLEDSAMYFCASGYRVGTEAFFGQGTRLTVV.

The chain employs TRBV1 and TRBJ2-7; TRBD2, as called in the table, went unchecked against the DNA. TRBV1 corresponds to a pseudogene. The CDR3 sequence is 17 residues long. CDR3 in amino acids: CTSSRKQAGLALYEQYF. DNA for the CDR3: TGCACCAGCAGCCGGAAACAAGCGGGACTAGCGCTCTACGAGCAGTACTTC.

The count of this clone is one. CDR3 DNA sequence: TGCGCCAGCAGCTTGGGAGGAAACTATGGCTACACCTTC. Translated: CASSLGGNYGYTF. This chain uses TRBV5-1 with TRBJ1-2; D uncertain. Trimming stripped 0 bases from V and 2 bases from J, with 5 bases between. Germline-derived CDR1 and CDR2 are SGHRS and YFSETQ. This CDR3 comprises 13 residues.